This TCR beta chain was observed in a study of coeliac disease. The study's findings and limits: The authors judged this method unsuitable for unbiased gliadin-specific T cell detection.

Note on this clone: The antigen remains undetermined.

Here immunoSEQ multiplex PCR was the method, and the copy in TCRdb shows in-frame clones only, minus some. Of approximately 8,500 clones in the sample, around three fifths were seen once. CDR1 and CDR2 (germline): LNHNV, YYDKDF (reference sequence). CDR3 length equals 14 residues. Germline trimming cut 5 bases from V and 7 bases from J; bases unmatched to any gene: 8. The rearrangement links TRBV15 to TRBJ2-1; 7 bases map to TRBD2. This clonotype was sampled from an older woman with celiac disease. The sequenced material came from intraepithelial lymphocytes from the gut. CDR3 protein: CATSVWTRTNEQFF. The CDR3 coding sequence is TGTGCCACCAGCGTTTGGACTAGGACTAATGAGCAGTTCTTC. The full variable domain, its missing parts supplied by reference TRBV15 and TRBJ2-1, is DAMVIQNPRYQVTQFGKPVTLSCSQTLNHNVMYWYQQKSSQAPKLLFHYYDKDFNNEADTPDNFQSRRPNTSFCFLDIRSPGLGDTAMYLCATSVWTRTNEQFFGPGTRLTVL.